This T cell receptor (beta chain) was captured by sequencing in a study of T cells after yellow fever vaccination. Background on the study: The authors prepared low-cell-number fractions using SMART-Seq v4 Ultra Low Input.

The germline V and J ends were trimmed by 6 bases and 4 bases, with 15 bases remaining between them. Germline V lookup: CDR1 LGHDT, CDR2 YNNKEL (reference sequence). This CDR3 has 14 amino acids. Study-wide points: High-abundance clonotypes from the bulk population could contaminate FACS-sorted repertoires. Post-booster repertoires again held most primary-vaccination clones (approximately 96% CD4, 80% to 90% CD8).

TCRdb processed the 5' RACE reads anew with MiXCR; each CDR3 protein has one entry. The sample contains about 260,000 distinct CDR3 sequences, 10% to 15% of which appear only once. Concerning this clonotype: Its antigen is as yet unknown.

The TCR originated in a man aged 25 to 40 who received the YFV17D yellow fever vaccine. The sample consisted of CD4+ T cells sorted from PBMCs, taken 45 days after the yellow fever booster vaccination. The gene calls are TRBV3-1 and TRBJ1-1; the D gene is possibly TRBD1 (6 bases). The CDR3 coding sequence is TGTGCCAGCAGAGAAACAGGGTATGGCACTGAAGCTTTCTTT. The encoded protein is CASRETGYGTEAFF.